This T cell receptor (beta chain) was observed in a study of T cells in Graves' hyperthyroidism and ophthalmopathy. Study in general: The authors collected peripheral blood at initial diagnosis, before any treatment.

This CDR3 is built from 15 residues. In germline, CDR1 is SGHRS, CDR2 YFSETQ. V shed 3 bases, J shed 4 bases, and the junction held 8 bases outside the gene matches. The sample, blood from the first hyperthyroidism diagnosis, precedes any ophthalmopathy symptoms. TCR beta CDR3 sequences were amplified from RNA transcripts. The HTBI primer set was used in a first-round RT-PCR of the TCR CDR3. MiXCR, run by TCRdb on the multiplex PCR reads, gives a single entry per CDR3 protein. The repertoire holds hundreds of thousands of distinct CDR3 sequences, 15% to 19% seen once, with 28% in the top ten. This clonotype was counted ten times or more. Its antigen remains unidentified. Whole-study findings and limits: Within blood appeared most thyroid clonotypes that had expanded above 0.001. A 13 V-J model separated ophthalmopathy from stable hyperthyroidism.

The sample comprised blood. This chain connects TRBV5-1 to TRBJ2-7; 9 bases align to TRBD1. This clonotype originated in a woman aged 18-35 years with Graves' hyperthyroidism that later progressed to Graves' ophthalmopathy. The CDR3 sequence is CASSSETGGLYEQYF. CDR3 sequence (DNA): TGCGCCAGCAGCTCGGAGACAGGGGGGCTATACGAGCAGTACTTC.